These T cell receptor beta chains were read from a single sample in a study of metastatic and nonmetastatic thyroid tumors. TCRdb reassembled clones from the PCR reads with MiXCR. The data show tens of thousands of clones, 20% to 25% seen once. Sequenced input: adjacent normal tissue. Receptors were obtained from a female donor with papillary thyroid cancer or a benign thyroid nodule (not recorded which). Some clones in this sample may be carry-over from other donors' samples. The CDR3 runs from the conserved cysteine through the conserved F or W. D genes are given only for firm matches. Only some rows state a clone size, as once, few, many or a class for expanded clones.

V: TRBV10-3; J: TRBJ1-2; D: .; size: few; CDR3: CAISWRGNYGYTF; DNA: TGTGCCATCAGTTGGAGAGGCAACTATGGCTACACCTTC
V: TRBV11-3; J: TRBJ2-1; D: TRBD2; size: many; CDR3: CASGIAGAYNEQFF; DNA: TGTGCCAGCGGAATAGCGGGAGCCTACAATGAGCAGTTCTTC
V: TRBV7-6; J: TRBJ1-1; D: .; size: many; CDR3: CASSRAGNTEAFF; DNA: TGTGCCAGCAGCCGAGCGGGGAACACTGAAGCTTTCTTT
V: TRBV2; J: TRBJ2-3; D: TRBD1; size: medium-sized; CDR3: CASNRVGQGGATQYF; DNA: TGTGCCAGCAATAGGGTGGGACAGGGGGGAGCTACGCAGTATTTT
V: TRBV9; J: TRBJ2-7; D: TRBD2; size: many; CDR3: CASSAGTSGSGYEQYF; DNA: TGTGCCAGCAGCGCCGGGACTAGCGGGAGTGGGTACGAGCAGTACTTC
V: TRBV27; J: TRBJ2-2; D: TRBD2; size: .; CDR3: CASTRLAGLTGELFF; DNA: TGTGCCAGCACTAGACTAGCGGGCCTCACCGGGGAGCTGTTTTTT
V: TRBV5-1; J: TRBJ2-2; D: .; size: many; CDR3: CASGGAWTGELFF; DNA: TGCGCCAGCGGCGGGGCATGGACCGGGGAGCTGTTTTTT
V: TRBV2; J: TRBJ2-3; D: TRBD1; size: .; CDR3: CASSETGSSTDTQYF; DNA: TGTGCCAGCAGTGAGACAGGGTCTAGCACAGATACGCAGTATTTT
V: TRBV7-2; J: TRBJ1-2; D: .; size: many; CDR3: CASSLTGSYGYTF; DNA: TGTGCCAGCAGCTTAACAGGTTCCTATGGCTACACCTTC
V: TRBV27; J: TRBJ1-6; D: .; size: .; CDR3: CASSLFPGNSPLHF; DNA: TGTGCCAGCAGTTTATTTCCGGGGAATTCACCCCTCCACTTT
V: TRBV20-1; J: TRBJ2-1; D: TRBD2; size: many; CDR3: CSALPETRLAGGSYNEQFF; DNA: TGCAGTGCCCTACCGGAGACTAGGTTAGCGGGAGGCTCCTACAATGAGCAGTTCTTC
V: TRBV20-1; J: TRBJ2-7; D: .; size: many; CDR3: CSARDKRYEQYF; DNA: TGCAGTGCTAGAGATAAGCGGTACGAGCAGTACTTC
V: TRBV11-3; J: TRBJ2-1; D: .; size: many; CDR3: CASSWDLRIEQFF; DNA: TGTGCCAGCAGCTGGGATCTCAGAATCGAACAGTTCTTC
V: TRBV28; J: TRBJ2-3; D: TRBD2; size: medium-sized; CDR3: CASSSSSGRTDTQYF; DNA: TGTGCCAGCAGTTCCTCTAGCGGGAGAACAGATACGCAGTATTTT
V: TRBV9; J: TRBJ2-7; D: .; size: medium-sized; CDR3: CASSTSSYEQYF; DNA: TGTGCCAGCAGCACCAGCTCCTACGAGCAGTACTTC
V: TRBV3-1; J: TRBJ2-3; D: .; size: many; CDR3: CASSPLLTSPYTDTQYF; DNA: TGTGCCAGCAGCCCCCTACTGACTAGTCCTTACACAGATACGCAGTATTTT
V: TRBV7-8; J: TRBJ1-5; D: .; size: .; CDR3: CASSLARAGNQPQHF; DNA: TGTGCCAGCAGCTTAGCTCGGGCGGGGAATCAGCCCCAGCATTTT
V: TRBV28; J: TRBJ2-1; D: TRBD2; size: medium-sized; CDR3: CASSLERRGLARNEQFF; DNA: TGTGCCAGCAGTTTAGAAAGGCGGGGACTAGCGAGGAATGAGCAGTTCTTC
V: TRBV19; J: TRBJ2-7; D: TRBD2; size: .; CDR3: CASSIEGRDEQYF; DNA: TGTGCCAGTAGTATAGAAGGGAGGGATGAGCAGTACTTC
V: TRBV4-2; J: TRBJ1-5; D: TRBD1; size: .; CDR3: CASSQHPGTGIGNQPQHF; DNA: TGTGCCAGCAGCCAACATCCCGGGACAGGGATCGGCAATCAGCCCCAGCATTTT
V: TRBV27; J: TRBJ1-1; D: .; size: few; CDR3: CATRAYTEAFF; DNA: TGTGCCACCCGCGCATACACTGAAGCTTTCTTT
V: TRBV24-1; J: TRBJ2-1; D: .; size: few; CDR3: CATSFRLLDNEQFF; DNA: TGTGCCACCAGTTTCCGACTACTAGACAATGAGCAGTTCTTC
V: TRBV7-3; J: TRBJ2-6; D: .; size: many; CDR3: CASSLKVGSGANVLTF; DNA: TGTGCCAGCAGCTTAAAGGTGGGGTCGGGGGCCAACGTCCTGACTTTC
V: TRBV2; J: TRBJ1-2; D: .; size: .; CDR3: CASIPHRCQVFRYYGYTF; DNA: TGTGCCAGCATTCCCCATAGGTGTCAGGTCTTTCGGTACTATGGCTACACCTTC
V: TRBV20-1; J: TRBJ2-7; D: TRBD2; size: medium-sized; CDR3: CSARVGGLAGGPYEQYF; DNA: TGCAGTGCTAGAGTTGGGGGGTTAGCGGGAGGACCCTACGAGCAGTACTTC
V: TRBV7-9; J: TRBJ2-7; D: .; size: few; CDR3: CASSQGSYEKYF; DNA: TGTGCCAGCAGCCAAGGCTCCTACGAGAAGTACTTC
V: TRBV3-1; J: TRBJ2-2; D: .; size: .; CDR3: CASSQGGTGELFF; DNA: TGTGCCAGCAGCCAAGGCGGAACCGGGGAGCTGTTTTTT
V: TRBV12-3/TRBV12-4; J: TRBJ1-2; D: .; size: few; CDR3: CAISSTGGGIYGYTF; DNA: TGTGCCATCAGTTCAACTGGGGGGGGGATATATGGCTACACCTTC
V: TRBV2; J: TRBJ2-7; D: .; size: .; CDR3: CASSEGGFSYEQYF; DNA: TGTGCCAGCAGTGAGGGGGGCTTCTCCTACGAGCAGTACTTC
V: TRBV18; J: TRBJ2-2; D: .; size: many; CDR3: CASSPNPGELFF; DNA: TGTGCCAGCTCACCAAATCCCGGGGAGCTGTTTTTT
V: TRBV6-1; J: TRBJ2-7; D: .; size: few; CDR3: CASSEEPYYEQYF; DNA: TGTGCCAGCAGTGAGGAACCATACTACGAGCAGTACTTC
V: TRBV6-6; J: TRBJ2-7; D: TRBD1; size: medium-sized; CDR3: CASSYSRTGGSYEQYF; DNA: TGTGCCAGCAGTTATTCGAGGACAGGGGGCTCCTACGAGCAGTACTTC
V: TRBV6-1; J: TRBJ1-1; D: TRBD1; size: few; CDR3: CATGQGEIYTEAFF; DNA: TGTGCCACCGGACAGGGGGAAATATACACTGAAGCTTTCTTT
V: TRBV2; J: TRBJ2-2; D: TRBD1; size: few; CDR3: CSSSGTGGRTGKLFF; DNA: TGTTCCAGCAGTGGGACAGGGGGCAGGACCGGGAAGCTGTTTTTT
V: TRBV7-8; J: TRBJ1-2; D: TRBD1; size: .; CDR3: CASSPTGHNGYTF; DNA: TGTGCCAGCAGTCCGACAGGGCACAATGGCTACACCTTC
V: TRBV30; J: TRBJ2-7; D: TRBD1; size: .; CDR3: CAWRPTGGGSYEQYF; DNA: TGTGCCTGGAGACCGACAGGGGGAGGCTCCTACGAGCAGTACTTC
V: TRBV27; J: TRBJ2-1; D: .; size: many; CDR3: CASSFSRETYNEQFF; DNA: TGTGCCAGCAGTTTTTCCCGGGAGACCTACAATGAGCAGTTCTTC
V: TRBV19; J: TRBJ1-3; D: TRBD1; size: .; CDR3: CASSIAGTAGNTIYF; DNA: TGTGCCAGTAGTATAGCCGGGACAGCTGGAAACACCATATATTTT
V: TRBV24-1; J: TRBJ2-7; D: .; size: .; CDR3: CATSDSYYRQYF; DNA: TGTGCCACCAGTGACTCATACTACCGGCAGTACTTC